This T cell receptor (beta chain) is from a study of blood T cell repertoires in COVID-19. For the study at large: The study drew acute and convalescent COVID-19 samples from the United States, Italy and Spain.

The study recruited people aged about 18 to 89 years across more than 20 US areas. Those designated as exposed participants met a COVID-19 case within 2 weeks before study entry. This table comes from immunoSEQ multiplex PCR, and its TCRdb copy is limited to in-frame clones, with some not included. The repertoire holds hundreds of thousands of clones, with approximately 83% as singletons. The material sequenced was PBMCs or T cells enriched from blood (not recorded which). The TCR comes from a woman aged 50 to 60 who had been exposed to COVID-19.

The CDR3 reads CASKFDRTRGSNQPQHF. The DNA of the CDR3 is TGTGCCAGCAAATTTGACCGAACGAGAGGGAGCAATCAGCCCCAGCATTTT. The genes are TRBV28 and TRBJ1-5; no clear D gene. V dropped 7 bases and J dropped 1 base, with 20 bases sitting between them. Looked up from germline, CDR1 is MDHEN and CDR2 is SYDVKM. The CDR3 is 17 amino acids.